This TCR beta chain was captured in a study of T-cell reconstitution after alpha-beta-depleted transplantation in children. Construction of the TCRbeta library involved unique molecular identifiers. TCRdb analysed the PCR reads with MiXCR anew, one entry per CDR3 protein. The sample shows about 610,000 distinct CDR3 sequences, roughly a tenth of them seen only once. This CDR3 spans 18 amino acids. The germline gives CDR1 SGHAT, CDR2 FQDESV (reference sequence). The ends lost 1 base at V and 6 bases at J; junction bases unmatched: 13. This clonotype was picked up a small number of times. The clonotype comes from a human donor who donated a stem cell graft to a child with acute myeloid leukemia. J is TRBJ2-3 and V is TRBV11-1, with 10 positions matching TRBD2. The sequenced sample was PBMCs from the stem cell graft donor, obtained from the stem cell graft. For the CDR3, the DNA is TGTGCCAGCAGCTTAGTTCTCCGTTCTAGCGGGAGTTCCGATACGCAGTATTTT. It codes for CASSLVLRSSGSSDTQYF.